These 21 T cell receptor beta chains came from one sample sequenced in a study of lymphopenia after photon versus proton radiotherapy. Data came from immunoSEQ multiplex PCR; TCRdb stores just in-frame clones and leaves some out. The sample includes approximately 160,000 clones, 70% to 90% seen only once; the top ten take approximately 4.8%. The starting material was peripheral blood, obtained from a patient treated with photon-based radiotherapy. Receptors were obtained from a man between 45 and 60 years old with gastric cancer.

The rearrangement joins TRBV2 to TRBJ2-7; 9 bases map to TRBD2. With V trimmed by 5 bases and J by 4 bases, 3 bases remained unmatched. Germline-derived CDR1 and CDR2 are SNHLY and FYNNEI. CDR3 length: 13 residues. The CDR3 sequence is CASSLGLAYEQYF. The CDR3, as DNA: TGTGCCAGCAGTCTGGGACTAGCTTACGAGCAGTACTTC.

The rearrangement uses TRBV6-6 and TRBJ2-2, with no clear D. Deletions cut 7 bases from V and 9 bases from J, with 12 bases between. In germline, CDR1 is MNHNY, CDR2 SVGAGI (reference sequence). The CDR3 consists of 12 residues. The CDR3 protein is CASTLKHRELFF. In DNA, the CDR3 is TGTGCCAGCACCCTTAAGCACCGGGAGCTGTTTTTT.

The gene calls are TRBV5-4 and TRBJ2-7; D may correspond to TRBD1 or TRBD2 (5 bases each). CDR1 and CDR2 (germline): SGHNT, YYREEE (reference sequence). The V end was cut by 3 bases, the J end by 0 bases, with 16 bases between. There are 16 residues in the CDR3. CDR3 DNA sequence: TGTGCCAGCAGCTCGGGACCACTTGATAGCTCCTACGAGCAGTACTTC. This gives the protein CASSSGPLDSSYEQYF.

The chain carries TRBV2 and TRBJ2-1; TRBD1 matches 7 bases. The CDR3 consists of 13 residues. The germline V gene encodes CDR1 SNHLY and CDR2 FYNNEI. The junction had 6 bases not matched to a gene; V was cut back by 5 bases and J by 8 bases. The CDR3 protein is CASSLTGYDEQFF. In DNA, the CDR3 is TGTGCCAGCAGTTTGACAGGGTATGATGAGCAGTTCTTC.

The chain recombines TRBV27 with TRBJ2-7; TRBD2 might be the D (6 bases). The CDR3 is 13 amino acids. V dropped 0 bases and J dropped 3 bases, with 6 bases sitting between them. From germline, CDR1 is MNHEY and CDR2 SMNVEV (reference sequence). The CDR3 here is CASSLSGGYEQYF. In nucleotides, the CDR3 is TGTGCCAGCAGTTTATCGGGGGGCTACGAGCAGTACTTC.

The J gene is TRBJ1-1, the V gene TRBV27; 8 nucleotides line up with TRBD1. V trimming: 6 bases; J trimming: 1 base; junction bases outside the gene matches: 1. CDR1 MNHEY and CDR2 SMNVEV come from the germline V gene (reference sequence). This CDR3 is 13 amino acids long. The CDR3 is CASRGTGNTEAFF. CDR3 bases: TGTGCCAGCAGGGGGACAGGGAACACTGAAGCTTTCTTT.

This sequence joins TRBV5-1 and TRBJ2-7; 7 bases agree with TRBD2. V trimming: 4 bases; J trimming: 5 bases; junction bases outside the gene matches: 9. CDR3 length: 14 amino acids. Looked up from germline, CDR1 is SGHRS and CDR2 is YFSETQ. CDR3 nucleotide sequence: TGCGCCAGCAGCCTCCGGGGGGATTGGAACGAGCAGTACTTC. This encodes CASSLRGDWNEQYF.

Written as DNA, the CDR3 is TGTGCCAGCAGCTTTGGTGGACTAGAAAAGTACGAGCAGTACTTC. It translates to CASSFGGLEKYEQYF. The chain is built from TRBV5-4 and TRBJ2-7, with 7 positions matching TRBD2. Germline values: CDR1 SGHNT, CDR2 YYREEE (reference sequence). The ends lost 2 bases at V and 4 bases at J; junction bases unmatched: 9. This CDR3 comprises 15 residues.

This chain joins TRBV15 and TRBJ2-3; 15 nucleotides match TRBD2. The V gene end was trimmed by 1 base and the J gene end by 1 base; junction bases not matched to a gene: 15. Germline V lookup: CDR1 LNHNV, CDR2 YYDKDF (reference sequence). There are 22 residues in the CDR3. The CDR3 loop is CATSRGRTSGRENRRGTDTQYF. In DNA form, the CDR3 reads TGTGCCACCAGCAGAGGCCGGACTAGCGGGAGGGAAAACCGCCGGGGCACAGATACGCAGTATTTT. Supplemented by reference TRBV15 and TRBJ2-3, the full variable domain reads DAMVIQNPRYQVTQFGKPVTLSCSQTLNHNVMYWYQQKSSQAPKLLFHYYDKDFNNEADTPDNFQSRRPNTSFCFLDIRSPGLGDTAMYLCATSRGRTSGRENRRGTDTQYFGPGTRLTVL.

This chain joins TRBV9 and TRBJ1-2, with TRBD1 as a possible D gene (5 bases). This CDR3 comprises 17 residues. Germline V lookup: CDR1 SGDLS, CDR2 YYNGEE. V shed 1 base and J shed 2 bases, with 18 bases lying between them. In DNA form, the CDR3 reads TGTGCCAGCAGCGTACCCCGGGACGGTTCCCCCAACTATGGCTACACCTTC. Its protein is CASSVPRDGSPNYGYTF.

The chain employs TRBV7-2 and TRBJ2-5; 8 bases align to TRBD1. CDR3 size: 15 residues. Unmatched junction bases numbered 11, after V lost 5 bases and J lost 6 bases. Germline V CDR1 and CDR2: SGHTA, FQGNSA. For the CDR3, the DNA is TGTGCCAGCAGCCCAAGACAGGGGTCGGGAAAGACCCAGTACTTC. It translates to CASSPRQGSGKTQYF.

The V and J genes are TRBV6-1 and TRBJ2-7, with 11 bases fitting TRBD1. CDR1 is MNHNS and CDR2 is SASEGT in the germline V gene. This CDR3 has 15 residues. V lost 4 bases, J lost 0 bases, and 2 bases stayed unmatched. This CDR3 reads CASSAGTGGSYEQYF. The CDR3 region has the DNA TGTGCCAGCAGTGCCGGGACAGGGGGCTCCTACGAGCAGTACTTC.

A remark on this clone: Within the sample, other DNA sequences also encode this same CDR3. This chain links TRBV30 with TRBJ2-7; possibly TRBD1 for D (5 bases). CDR1 is GTSNPN and CDR2 is SVGIG in the germline V gene (reference sequence). V lost 1 base and J 4 bases, leaving 8 bases between the germline ends. The CDR3 sequence is 12 residues long. CDR3 amino acids: CAWSGQGYEQYF. The CDR3 region has the DNA TGTGCCTGGAGTGGGCAGGGTTACGAGCAGTACTTC.

The genes are TRBV30 and TRBJ1-1, with D uncertain. CDR1 and CDR2 (germline): GTSNPN, SVGIG (reference sequence). CDR3 length equals 15 residues. V was clipped by 3 bases and J by 7 bases, with 21 bases between them. As DNA, the CDR3 is TGTGCCTGGAGCGGGCGGCTAGCCCGGACGGATGAAGCTTTCTTT. Translated, it gives CAWSGRLARTDEAFF.

This clone is a singleton in its sample. This chain connects TRBV28 to TRBJ1-5; TRBD1 is a possible D gene (6 bases). CDR1 and CDR2 from the germline V gene are MDHEN and SYDVKM. V lost 6 bases and J lost 7, with 16 bases in between. CDR3 length: 14 amino acids. The CDR3 region is CASSPGGGGQPQHF. CDR3 bases: TGTGCCAGCAGCCCGGGGGGGGGCGGGCAGCCCCAGCATTTT. Full variable domain (rest looked up from reference TRBV28 and TRBJ1-5): DVKVTQSSRYLVKRTGEKVFLECVQDMDHENMFWYRQDPGLGLRLIYFSYDVKMKEKGDIPEGYSVSREKKERFSLILESASTNQTSMYLCASSPGGGGQPQHFGDGTRLSIL.

DNA of the CDR3: TGCAGCGTTGAAGATGGGGCGGGGGATTCAGCCTACGAGCAGTACTTC. This encodes CSVEDGAGDSAYEQYF. V usage is TRBV29-1 and J usage is TRBJ2-7, with 7 bases lining up with TRBD2. The CDR3 totals 16 residues. J was trimmed by 2 bases and V by 0 bases; bases with no gene match: 10. The V gene's germline CDR1 is SQVTM and CDR2 ANQGSEA.

CDR3: CALPPREGSGELFF. The CDR3 coding sequence is TGTGCCCTCCCCCCGCGGGAGGGAAGCGGGGAGCTGTTTTTT. The chain is built from TRBV7-9 and TRBJ2-2, with 9 positions matching TRBD2. After removal of 11 bases from V and 7 bases from J, the junction contained 11 bases not matched to a gene. CDR1 and CDR2 from the germline V gene are SEHNR and FQNEAQ (reference sequence). CDR3 size: 14 residues.

V is TRBV7-9 and J is TRBJ2-2; the match to TRBD2 covers 7 bases. V lost 3 bases to trimming and J lost 4 bases; unmatched junction nucleotides: 5. In germline, CDR1 is SEHNR, CDR2 FQNEAQ (reference sequence). CDR3 length: 15 residues. The CDR3 sequence is CASSLTSLGTGELFF. DNA of the CDR3: TGTGCCAGCAGCTTGACTAGCCTGGGCACCGGGGAGCTGTTTTTT.

As to this clone: At the DNA level, this CDR3 is encoded by other sequences in the same sample as well. The chain links TRBV30 to TRBJ1-4; D unclear. Germline assignment: CDR1 GTSNPN and CDR2 SVGIG (reference sequence). Trimming cost V 3 bases and J 7 bases, with 9 bases left between them. The CDR3 consists of 12 residues. CDR3: CAWSSWGEKLFF. The CDR3 nucleotides are TGTGCCTGGAGCTCGTGGGGTGAAAAACTGTTTTTT.

The V and J genes are TRBV7-9 and TRBJ1-2; the D is unclear. The V gene lost 1 base and the J gene lost 5 bases, with 8 bases spanning the gap. The CDR3 consists of 13 residues. CDR1 and CDR2 (germline): SEHNR, FQNEAQ (reference sequence). The CDR3 DNA sequence: TGTGCCAGCAGCTTAGGAGAAAGATATGGCTACACCTTC. It codes for CASSLGERYGYTF.

The J gene is TRBJ2-7, the V gene TRBV7-2; D not certain. Per germline, CDR1 SGHTA and CDR2 FQGNSA. The germline V and J ends were trimmed by 0 bases and 7 bases, with 13 bases remaining between them. The CDR3 has 14 residues. CDR3 in amino acids: CASSLAPGSREQYF. CDR3 DNA sequence: TGTGCCAGCAGCTTAGCCCCTGGGTCGCGGGAGCAGTACTTC. Filled out from reference TRBV7-2 and TRBJ2-7, the complete variable domain reads GAGVSQSPSNKVTEKGKDVELRCDPISGHTALYWYRQSLGQGLEFLIYFQGNSAPDKSGLPSDRFSAERTGGSVSTLTIQRTQQEDSAVYLCASSLAPGSREQYFGPGTRLTVT.